Listed here are 30 T cell receptor delta chains from one sample, sequenced in a study of γδ T cells in repeated Plasmodium falciparum infection. Vgamma9/Vdelta2+ and Vdelta2-negative gammadelta T cells were flow-sorted from PBMC for bulk sequencing. TCRdb re-analyzed the multiplex PCR reads via CATT. The data hold 75,000 to 95,000 delta-chain clones, with approximately 1% observed a single time. Sample: gamma-delta T cells from blood. The receptors were sampled from a pool of human donors (malaria-infected and uninfected, not separated).

As to this clone: A much larger clonotype is one base distant, so this may be a read error. The same CDR3 can be traced to other DNA sequences in this sample. The rearrangement uses TRDV2 and TRDJ1; 12 nucleotides agree with TRDD3. Since TCRdb gives no J gene, matching the DNA to germline was used here to assign it. Germline-derived CDR1 and CDR2 are GEAIGNYY and EKD. After removal of 0 bases from V and 1 base from J, the junction contained 41 bases not matched to a gene. CDR3 length: 29 residues. CDR3: CACDTVSSSRTVLGDTPPKSPEITDKLIF. CDR3 coding DNA: TGTGCCTGTGACACCGTATCTAGCTCGCGGACCGTACTGGGGGATACACCCCCCAAATCGCCCGAAATCACCGATAAACTCATCTTT.

This clone was seen only a few times. This DNA translates differently at residue 6 from the TCRdb protein, which is that of a much larger clone; a read error is likely, and the protein shown is the DNA's own translation. The V and J genes are TRDV1 and TRDJ1; TRDD2 matches 7 bases. Because TCRdb records no J gene, it was assigned here through a match of the DNA to germline. This CDR3 region has 21 residues. Germline V gene sequence: CDR1 TSWWSYY, CDR2 QGS. The J segment lost 0 bases and the V segment lost 1 base, leaving 20 bases of the junction unmatched. CDR3 loop: CALGEPLPALWSYDHTDKLIF. The CDR3 bases are TGTGCTCTTGGGGAACCCCTTCCTGCACTCTGGAGCTACGATCACACCGATAAACTCATCTTT.

Concerning this clone: TCRdb has a much larger clone's protein, which differs at residue 5 from the translation of this DNA, likely because of a read error; what is shown is the protein translated from the DNA. The chain has TRDV3 and TRDJ1, with D possibly matching TRDD2 (6 bases). The germline V and J ends were trimmed by 3 bases and 0 bases, with 20 bases remaining between them. Germline V gene data show CDR1 as TVYSNPD and CDR2 as GDNSRS (reference sequence). The CDR3 sequence is 16 residues long. CDR3 coding DNA: TGTGCCTTCATCCTACCCTGTCGGGGTTACACCGATAAACTCATCTTT. Its protein is CAFILPCRGYTDKLIF.

Turning to this clone: This probably arose from a read error, given a far larger clone one base away. The same CDR3 also results from other DNA sequences found in this sample. The J gene is TRDJ1, the V gene TRDV2; possible D gene TRDD3, 5 bases. Germline V gene data show CDR1 as GEAIGNYY and CDR2 as EKD. Between the trimmed V and J ends, which lost 3 bases and 8 bases, there was a span of 24 bases. The CDR3 loop spans 16 amino acids. The CDR3 spells CACDHILSPGLGKLIF. The DNA of the CDR3 is TGTGCCTGTGACCACATTTTATCCCCGGGGTTGGGGAAACTCATCTTT.

A remark on this clone: A clone one base away is much larger, so this may be a read error. The rearrangement joins TRDV2 to TRDJ1; 7 bases agree with TRDD3. Since TCRdb gives no J gene, matching the DNA to germline was used here to assign it. CDR3 size: 17 residues. The V and J ends lost 3 bases and 0 bases, in that order; junction bases with no gene match: 12. Per the germline V gene, CDR1 is GEAIGNYY and CDR2 is EKD. As DNA, the CDR3 is TGTGCCTGTGACGCCGGCGAGGGGGGGATTCACACCGATAAACTCATCTTT. Protein: CACDAGEGGIHTDKLIF.

Points on this clone: A read error is likely here: a far larger clone is one base away. Other nucleotide sequences from this sample produce the same CDR3. This chain uses TRDV1 with TRDJ1; D gene uncertain. There are 22 residues in the CDR3. CDR1 TSWWSYY and CDR2 QGS come from the germline V gene. CDR3 nucleotides: TGTGCCCTTGGGTTTCAACCGTCCACAGCGGTACTGAGGGTCTTTAAGACCGATAAACTCATCTTT. Protein product: CALGFQPSTAVLRVFKTDKLIF.

As to this clone: One base separates it from a far larger clone, so it is likely a read error. Distinct nucleotide sequences in the sample also encode this CDR3. The chain recombines TRDV2 with TRDJ1; weak D call: TRDD3 (6 bases). The CDR3 is made up of 16 amino acids. CDR1 and CDR2 from the germline V gene are GEAIGNYY and EKD. This chain's CDR3 is CACDPTGWGITDKLIF. The CDR3 nucleotides read TGTGCTTGTGACCCTACTGGCTGGGGTATCACCGATAAACTCATCTTT.

This clone has at least ten counts. TCRdb's protein, taken from a much larger clone, differs from this DNA's translation at residue 5, likely owing to a read error; the protein displayed comes from the DNA. The chain has TRDV2 and TRDJ1; 7 bases are shared with TRDD3. The CDR3 length is 16 residues. The junction had 9 bases not matched to a gene; V was cut back by 3 bases and J by 0 bases. Germline V lookup: CDR1 GEAIGNYY, CDR2 EKD. The DNA of the CDR3 is TGTGCCTGTGACGCCGTTGGGGGAGGGGACACCGATAAACTCATCTTT. It translates to CACDAVGGGDTDKLIF.

This clone appeared a few times. For this DNA, TCRdb reports the protein of a much larger clone, which diverges at residue 10, most likely from a read error; the protein presented here is translated directly from the DNA. V is TRDV1 and J is TRDJ1; 9 bases are a match to TRDD3. Because TCRdb records no J gene, it was assigned here through a match of the DNA to germline. Germline V lookup: CDR1 TSWWSYY, CDR2 QGS. The CDR3 is 24 residues long. V lost 1 base to trimming and J lost 0 bases; unmatched junction nucleotides: 27. The CDR3 DNA reads as TGTGCTCTTGGGGAACGGGGGATGCTATCCCTACACTACACTGGGGGAGAGTACACCGATAAACTCATCTTT. Residues: CALGERGMLSLHYTGGEYTDKLIF.

This clone has more than one count but fewer than ten. TCRdb's listed protein matches a much larger clone and diverges from this DNA's translation at residue 11, likely through a read error; the protein shown comes from the DNA. The V call is TRDV2, the J call TRDJ3; D ambiguous. Assignment of the J gene here rests on matching the DNA to germline, because TCRdb gives none. The CDR3 has 18 amino acids. The germline CDR1 and CDR2 sequences are GEAIGNYY and EKD. CDR3 DNA sequence: TGTGCCTGTGACAGAATGGGTGAAAGCTCCTGTGACACCCGACAGATGTTTTTC. It yields the protein CACDRMGESSCDTRQMFF.

This clone was recorded a few times. TCRdb lists the protein of a much larger clone for this DNA, which differs at residue 9, so this is likely a read error; the protein given here is translated from the DNA itself. The same CDR3 arises from other DNA sequences in this sample as well. The rearrangement links TRDV2 to TRDJ3; possibly TRDD3 for D (6 bases). TCRdb supplies no J gene; here it was assigned by aligning the nucleotide sequence to germline. The CDR3 spans 17 residues. With 0 bases removed from V and 2 bases from J, the gap between germline ends came to 10 bases. Germline lookup yields CDR1 GEAIGNYY and CDR2 EKD. DNA for the CDR3: TGTGCCTGTGACACCGTACTGGGCCCCTGGGACACCCGACAGATGTTTTTC. Amino acid sequence: CACDTVLGPWDTRQMFF.

To note about this clone: A far larger clone differs by one base, so this is likely a read error. The same CDR3 can be traced to other DNA sequences in this sample. This rearrangement joins TRDV1 to TRDJ1; D unresolved. The CDR3 is 16 residues long. Germline CDR1 is TSWWSYY and CDR2 is QGS. V was pared by 0 bases and J by 3 bases, with 14 bases between. CDR3 sequence (DNA): TGTGCTCTTGGGGAACTCGTGCTAGGGAGGGCCGATAAACTCATCTTT. It encodes CALGELVLGRADKLIF.

This clone has only a few counts. This likely stems from a read error, as it lies one base from a far larger clone. This same CDR3 is encoded by further DNA sequences in the sample. The chain employs TRDV1 and TRDJ1, with 7 bases fitting TRDD3. As TCRdb names no J gene, one was assigned here on the basis of a DNA match to germline. Germline assignment: CDR1 TSWWSYY and CDR2 QGS. CDR3 length: 21 residues. CDR3 nucleotides: TGCGCTCTTGGGGAAACCAAACCACCCCGGTACTGGGGATGCGCCACCGATAAACTCATCTTT. This codes for CALGETKPPRYWGCATDKLIF.

Concerning this clone itself: The protein in TCRdb stems from a much larger clone and differs at residue 10 from this DNA's translation, likely a read error; here the protein is translated from the DNA. The chain couples TRDV2 to TRDJ1, with 7 nucleotides matching TRDD3. TCRdb offers no J gene call, so here the DNA was matched to germline to obtain one. Germline V gene lookup returns CDR1 GEAIGNYY and CDR2 EKD. The CDR3 length is 18 residues. After removal of 5 bases from V and 0 bases from J, the junction contained 17 bases not matched to a gene. CDR3 sequence: CACVCISWGSPHTDKLIF. DNA of the CDR3: TGTGCCTGTGTGTGTATCTCCTGGGGGTCCCCTCACACCGATAAACTCATCTTT.

About this clone: This probably arose from a read error, given a far larger clone one base away. Other DNA sequences from this sample encode an identical CDR3 as well. V gene TRDV1 combines with J gene TRDJ1; 11 nucleotides match TRDD3. TCRdb carries no J gene annotation; the J gene was assigned here by matching the DNA with germline. The germline gives CDR1 TSWWSYY, CDR2 QGS. CDR3 length: 18 residues. Unmatched junction bases numbered 11, after V lost 5 bases and J lost 0 bases. The CDR3, as DNA: TGTGCTCTTGGGCCTGGGGGATACCTTGTTGAGTACACCGATAAACTCATCTTT. It codes for CALGPGGYLVEYTDKLIF.

As regards this clone: This is likely an artifact of a read error, given a far larger clone one base away. Other DNA sequences in this sample translate to the same CDR3. The chain links TRDV2 to TRDJ1; 7 bases line up with TRDD3. J was trimmed by 0 bases and V by 0 bases; bases with no gene match: 6. Germline CDR1 reads GEAIGNYY; CDR2 reads EKD. The CDR3 consists of 16 residues. As DNA, the CDR3 is TGTGCCTGTGACACCCTCTGGGGGCCACACACCGATAAACTCATCTTT. Translation gives CACDTLWGPHTDKLIF.

To note about this clone: The TCRdb protein, from a much larger clone, departs from this DNA's translation at residue 13, likely by read error; the protein shown derives from the DNA. J is TRDJ1 and V is TRDV1; D is possibly TRDD1 or TRDD3 (5 bases each). V lost 5 bases and J 3 bases, leaving 25 bases between the germline ends. This CDR3 has 18 residues. The germline V gene has CDR1 TSWWSYY and CDR2 QGS. The CDR3 protein is CALGKISGGWRYADKLIF. As DNA, the CDR3 is TGTGCTCTTGGGAAAATAAGCGGGGGGTGGCGGTACGCCGATAAACTCATCTTT.

As to this clone: The protein that TCRdb holds for this DNA derives from a much larger clone and differs from the translated DNA at residue 8, which likely indicates a read error; the protein shown here is translated from the DNA. The rearrangement links TRDV1 to TRDJ1; 7 nucleotides align to TRDD2. V dropped 2 bases and J dropped 5; count of bases not matched to a gene: 29. The CDR3 length is 22 residues. Germline CDR1 is TSWWSYY and CDR2 is QGS. CDR3 DNA: TGTGCTCTTGGGGAAACCTTTGGTTCCGTTCCTACAGGTGGGGACCACGAGGATAAACTCATCTTT. It codes for CALGETFGSVPTGGDHEDKLIF.

Remarks on this clone: TCRdb's listed protein matches a much larger clone and diverges from this DNA's translation at residue 4, likely through a read error; the protein shown comes from the DNA. The chain carries TRDV2 and TRDJ3; the match to TRDD3 covers 8 bases. The J gene is absent in TCRdb and was assigned here via DNA matching to germline. Germline V gene sequence: CDR1 GEAIGNYY, CDR2 EKD. V trimming: 5 bases; J trimming: 0 bases; junction bases outside the gene matches: 8. This CDR3 has 18 residues. The CDR3 loop reads CACGGTGGRSWDTRQMFF. CDR3 bases: TGTGCCTGTGGTGGTACTGGGGGCCGCTCCTGGGACACCCGACAGATGTTTTTC.

As concerns this clone: With only one base between it and a far larger clone, this is likely a read error. The sample holds other DNA sequences that translate to the same CDR3. J is TRDJ1 and V is TRDV2; D possibly corresponds to TRDD3 (5 bases). No J gene is reported in TCRdb; it was inferred here by comparing the DNA with germline. V was shortened by 5 bases and J by 3 bases, with 15 bases between the two germline ends. Per germline, CDR1 GEAIGNYY and CDR2 EKD. This CDR3 has 14 residues. The CDR3 DNA reads as TGTGCCTGTGGGGGTGGGGACACAGCCGATAAACTCATCTTT. It is translated as CACGGGDTADKLIF.

This clone was seen a handful of times. With only one base between it and a far larger clone, this is likely a read error. The same CDR3 arises from other DNA sequences in this sample as well. The chain carries TRDV2 and TRDJ3; D unresolved. No J gene is reported in TCRdb; it was inferred here by comparing the DNA with germline. In germline, CDR1 is GEAIGNYY, CDR2 EKD. The CDR3 runs to 18 residues. V lost 5 bases to trimming and J lost 0 bases, with 16 bases between them. CDR3: CACVHRGTRSWDTRQMFF. The CDR3 region has the DNA TGTGCCTGTGTACACCGTGGGACACGCTCCTGGGACACCCGACAGATGTTTTTC.

A word on this clone: The TCRdb record carries a much larger clone's protein, which differs from this DNA's translation at residue 16; a read error is the likely cause, and the protein listed here is the DNA translation. The chain links TRDV1 to TRDJ1, with 7 positions matching TRDD3. Germline CDR1 is TSWWSYY and CDR2 is QGS. This CDR3 has 23 residues. Trimming at V came to 0 bases and at J to 0 bases, leaving 25 bases not matched to a gene. The CDR3 DNA is TGTGCTCTTGGGGAACTTACCCTTTCCGGCAGTCCTGGGGGCTACGAGTACACCGATAAACTCATCTTT. It specifies CALGELTLSGSPGGYEYTDKLIF.

In its sample, this clone was seen many times. V and J are TRDV2 and TRDJ1, with 11 bases identical to TRDD3. Germline matching of the DNA provided the J gene here, since TCRdb leaves it blank. Trimming cost V 3 bases and J 0 bases; bases outside gene matches: 14. Germline CDR1 reads GEAIGNYY; CDR2 reads EKD. The CDR3 covers 19 residues. The CDR3 DNA reads TGTGCCTGTGACCCTGTAAAACTGGGGGATAGAGTCTACACCGATAAACTCATCTTT. Translating it yields CACDPVKLGDRVYTDKLIF.

This clone was counted a few times. A far more abundant clone sits one base away, making this likely a read error. Other DNA sequences of this sample code for an identical CDR3. This chain joins TRDV1 and TRDJ1; 7 bases line up with TRDD3. Germline CDR1 is TSWWSYY and CDR2 is QGS. The CDR3 totals 15 residues. Trimming at V came to 3 bases and at J to 0 bases, leaving 4 bases not matched to a gene. CDR3 region: CALGERGIHTDKLIF. The CDR3 DNA follows: TGTGCTCTTGGGGAGCGAGGGATACACACCGATAAACTCATCTTT.

As to this clone: The TCRdb protein, from a much larger clone, departs from this DNA's translation at residue 7, likely by read error; the protein shown derives from the DNA. Here the CDR3 reads CALGENPCGLLLWGIQKLIF. As DNA, the CDR3 is TGTGCTCTTGGGGAAAATCCCTGCGGCCTTCTCCTGTGGGGGATACAGAAACTCATCTTT. This chain uses TRDV1 with TRDJ1; 10 nucleotides line up with TRDD3. This CDR3 contains 20 residues. Germline CDR1 reads TSWWSYY; CDR2 reads QGS. The V and J ends lost 2 bases and 8 bases, in that order; junction bases with no gene match: 23.

Concerning this clone: A far larger clone is one nucleotide away, so this likely arose from a read error. This CDR3 is also generated by other DNA sequences in the sample. The chain couples TRDV2 to TRDJ1; D call uncertain. Matching the DNA to germline supplied the J gene, which TCRdb does not give. The CDR3 has 16 amino acids. Germline values: CDR1 GEAIGNYY, CDR2 EKD. The CDR3 nucleotides read TGTGCCTGCGACACCATTCTCCGCAAGGCCACCGATAAACTCATCTTT. Residues: CACDTILRKATDKLIF.

For this clone: The protein in TCRdb stems from a much larger clone and differs at residue 7 from this DNA's translation, likely a read error; here the protein is translated from the DNA. V is TRDV1 and J is TRDJ1; 9 bases align to TRDD3. No J gene is reported in TCRdb; it was inferred here by comparing the DNA with germline. V lost 3 bases, J lost 1 base, and 15 bases stayed unmatched. Germline assignment: CDR1 TSWWSYY and CDR2 QGS. The CDR3 length is 19 residues. The CDR3 here is CALGDPPYAGGFATDKLIF. The CDR3 nucleotides are TGTGCTCTTGGGGACCCTCCCTACGCTGGGGGATTCGCCACCGATAAACTCATCTTT.

Comments on this clone: The protein given by TCRdb reflects a much larger clone and differs at residue 13 from this DNA's translation, likely from a read error; the protein shown is the DNA's translation. The chain carries TRDV2 and TRDJ3, with a possible D match to TRDD3 (6 bases). TCRdb records no J gene; here it was assigned by comparing the DNA to germline. Looked up from germline, CDR1 is GEAIGNYY and CDR2 is EKD. CDR3 length equals 18 residues. The CDR3 reads CACDTGGFSSWDARQMFF. The CDR3 DNA reads as TGTGCCTGTGACACTGGGGGTTTCAGCTCCTGGGACGCCCGACAGATGTTTTTC.

To note about this clone: The protein in TCRdb stems from a much larger clone and differs at residue 3 from this DNA's translation, likely a read error; here the protein is translated from the DNA. This CDR3 reads CAIGERPYLPTGGYFSWDTRQMFF. Here the CDR3 DNA reads TGTGCTATTGGGGAAAGGCCCTACCTTCCAACTGGGGGATACTTCTCCTGGGACACCCGACAGATGTTTTTC. The rearrangement uses TRDV1 and TRDJ3; 12 bases agree with TRDD3. The CDR3 loop spans 24 amino acids. Germline CDR1 TSWWSYY, CDR2 QGS.

As concerns this clone: The mismatch at residue 12 between this DNA's translation and the TCRdb protein of a much larger clone likely reflects a read error; the protein shown is translated from the DNA. J is TRDJ3 and V is TRDV2; 10 bases fit TRDD3. TCRdb gives no J gene; it was assigned here by matching the DNA to germline. The CDR3 loop spans 20 amino acids. Germline CDR1 reads GEAIGNYY; CDR2 reads EKD. The V segment lost 3 bases and the J segment 3 bases; nucleotides outside the gene matches: 13. CDR3: CACDATGGSARYWDTRQMFF. CDR3 nucleotides: TGTGCCTGTGACGCGACTGGGGGATCAGCTCGCTACTGGGACACCCGACAGATGTTTTTC.